This T cell receptor beta chain was retrieved from a study of metastatic and nonmetastatic thyroid tumors. Overall study context: Repertoire data that came from the blood and tumor or nodule tissue of malignant and benign thyroid patients were compared. Study results and caveats: Significantly greater TCR beta diversity was reportedly found in malignant thyroid tumors than in benign nodules (in blood and tumor).

As processed by the authors: Researchers built a distant-metastasis classifier for papillary thyroid cancer that drew on CDR3 differences across clinicopathological groups. Via MiXCR, TCRdb re-called the PCR reads. The V and J calls and clone size come from TCRdb's table, not from the authors' own analysis. The sample holds roughly 70,000 clones, roughly a sixth seen once. Patients underwent thyroid surgery, and none had received any treatment before it. This CDR3 spans 11 amino acids. V was clipped by 3 bases and J by 6 bases, with 4 bases between them. From germline, CDR1 is SGDLS and CDR2 YYNGEE. Note on this clone: What it binds is unknown.

The sample was blood. The V and J genes are TRBV9 and TRBJ2-1; D not certain. The clonotype comes from a female donor with papillary thyroid cancer or a benign thyroid nodule (not recorded which). Some clones in this sample may be carry-over from other donors' samples. CDR3 residues: CASSGANEQFF. The DNA of the CDR3 is TGTGCCAGCAGCGGCGCCAATGAGCAGTTCTTC. Full variable domain (remainder filled in from reference TRBV9 and TRBJ2-1): DSGVTQTPKHLITATGQRVTLRCSPRSGDLSVYWYQQSLDQGLQFLIQYYNGEERAKGNILERFSAQQFPDLHSELNLSSLELGDSALYFCASSGANEQFFGPGTRLTVL.